These 30 T cell receptor beta chains originate from one sample sequenced in a study of identical twins. Each CDR3 protein gets one entry after TCRdb re-called the 5' RACE reads with MiXCR. This table holds 1.5 million to 2 million distinct CDR3 sequences, under 35% found once. The source material was cord blood. Receptors were obtained from a newborn girl in good health.

The sample holds many counts of this clonotype. The rearrangement links TRBV6-2 or TRBV6-3 to TRBJ1-2, with 7 bases matching TRBD1. Germline CDR1 MNHEY, CDR2 SVGEGT. V trimming: 6 bases; J trimming: 6 bases; junction bases outside the gene matches: 7. The length of the CDR3 is 13 residues. CDR3 sequence (DNA): TGTGCCAGCAGCTTGACAGGGAGCGATGGCTACACCTTC. Translated, it gives CASSLTGSDGYTF.

This clonotype was detected a few times. The rearrangement uses TRBV20-1 and TRBJ1-2; D not resolved. The CDR3 sequence is 13 residues long. Looked up from germline, CDR1 is DFQATT and CDR2 is SNEGSKA (reference sequence). Trimming removed 6 bases from V and 0 bases from J, with 11 bases in between. The CDR3 is CSAPGLANYGYTF. The CDR3, as DNA: TGCAGTGCCCCGGGCCTAGCTAACTATGGCTACACCTTC.

The V and J genes are TRBV28 and TRBJ2-7, with 7 bases aligning to TRBD1. Gene TRBJ2-4 matches the end of the DNA better, so the J call may be wrong. The length of the CDR3 is 14 residues. The germline gives CDR1 MDHEN, CDR2 SYDVKM. Here the CDR3 reads CASSLGGAGGIQYF. CDR3 DNA sequence: TGTGCCAGCAGTTTAGGTGGGGCAGGGGGCATTCAGTACTTC.

This clonotype was counted at least ten times. The V call is TRBV3-1, the J call TRBJ2-7; TRBD1 is a possible D gene (5 bases). Per the germline V gene, CDR1 is LGHDT and CDR2 is YNNKEL (reference sequence). This CDR3 has 15 amino acids. V was trimmed by 2 bases and J by 0 bases, leaving 11 bases between them. This chain's CDR3 is CASSQNLGDSYEQYF. CDR3 coding DNA: TGTGCCAGCAGCCAAAACCTAGGGGACTCCTACGAGCAGTACTTC.

This clonotype was observed at least ten times. The chain has TRBV28 and TRBJ2-7; D perhaps matches TRBD1 (5 bases). Germline assignment: CDR1 MDHEN and CDR2 SYDVKM. V dropped 1 base and J dropped 0 bases, with 10 bases sitting between them. The CDR3 extends over 15 amino acids. CDR3 residues: CASSLSAGISYEQYF. DNA of the CDR3: TGTGCCAGCAGTTTATCGGCAGGGATCTCCTACGAGCAGTACTTC. Drawing the rest from reference TRBV28 and TRBJ2-7, the complete variable domain is DVKVTQSSRYLVKRTGEKVFLECVQDMDHENMFWYRQDPGLGLRLIYFSYDVKMKEKGDIPEGYSVSREKKERFSLILESASTNQTSMYLCASSLSAGISYEQYFGPGTRLTVT.

The chain is built from TRBV6-5 and TRBJ1-5; tentatively, D is TRBD1 (5 bases). This CDR3 comprises 15 residues. The germline gives CDR1 MNHEY, CDR2 SVGAGI. The V end lost 6 bases, the J end lost 7 bases, and 19 bases lay between the germline ends. The CDR3 loop reads CASRDRDSLRQPQHF. CDR3 DNA sequence: TGTGCCAGCAGGGACCGGGACTCCCTGAGGCAGCCCCAGCATTTT.

The rearrangement uses TRBV3-1 and TRBJ2-2; tentatively, D is TRBD1 or TRBD2 (5 bases each). The CDR3 extends over 16 amino acids. Germline V CDR1 and CDR2: LGHDT, YNNKEL (reference sequence). Trimming left V 4 bases short and J 2 bases short, with 14 bases between. Here the CDR3 reads CASSRLTGLNTGELFF. The CDR3, as DNA: TGTGCCAGCAGCCGATTAACGGGGCTAAACACCGGGGAGCTGTTTTTT.

V is TRBV20-1 and J is TRBJ1-1; maybe TRBD1 (5 bases). CDR3 length: 11 residues. Germline CDR1 reads DFQATT; CDR2 reads SNEGSKA (reference sequence). V lost 3 bases, J lost 8 bases, and 10 bases lay in between. The CDR3, as DNA: TGCAGTGCTAGTCCCAGGGAAGAAGCTTTCTTT. It is translated as CSASPREEAFF.

Details on this clonotype: A much larger clone is a single base away; this may be a read error. The V and J genes are TRBV24-1 and TRBJ1-5, with D unresolved. CDR1 is KGHDR and CDR2 is SFDVKD in the germline V gene. The CDR3 is 13 amino acids. CDR3: CATSDYSDQPQHF. In nucleotides, the CDR3 is TGTGCCACCAGTGATTATAGCGATCAGCCCCAGCATTTT.

The chain has TRBV4-2 and TRBJ2-7; TRBD2 matches 10 bases. The CDR3 sequence is 15 residues long. V lost 2 bases, J lost 2 bases, and 3 bases stayed unmatched. Germline V CDR1 and CDR2: LGHNA, YNFKEQ. The DNA for the CDR3 is TGTGCCAGCAGCCAACAGCGGGGGGGTACCTACGAGCAGTACTTC. It encodes CASSQQRGGTYEQYF.

As to this clonotype: The junction differs from germline at one of its ends, possibly a read error. V gene TRBV7-9 combines with J gene TRBJ2-1; 8 bases fit TRBD2. Germline V gene data show CDR1 as SEHNR and CDR2 as FQNEAQ (reference sequence). There are 17 residues in the CDR3. The CDR3 reads CSSSLVPGRDLYNEQFF. The CDR3 region has the DNA TGTTCCAGCAGCTTAGTTCCCGGGAGGGACCTTTACAATGAGCAGTTCTTC.

This clonotype was seen a handful of times. J is TRBJ2-3 and V is TRBV7-8; 7 nucleotides agree with TRBD2. Germline V lookup: CDR1 SGHVS, CDR2 FQNEAQ. The CDR3 loop spans 16 amino acids. The trim removed 4 bases at V and 2 bases at J, leaving 9 bases unmatched. As DNA, the CDR3 is TGTGCCAGCAGCTCCAGGCTAGCGGTTGACACAGATACGCAGTATTTT. This gives the protein CASSSRLAVDTDTQYF.

This clonotype showed up just a few times. The rearrangement joins TRBV3-1 to TRBJ2-6; D remains unclear. V lost 2 bases to trimming and J lost 11 bases, with 4 bases between them. The CDR3 runs to 11 residues. Germline V gene data show CDR1 as LGHDT and CDR2 as YNNKEL (reference sequence). The CDR3 DNA sequence: TGTGCCAGCAGCCAAATCCACGTCCTGACTTTC. This translates into CASSQIHVLTF. Full variable domain (rest looked up from reference TRBV3-1 and TRBJ2-6): DTAVSQTPKYLVTQMGNDKSIKCEQNLGHDTMYWYKQDSKKFLKIMFSYNNKELIINETVPNRFSPKSPDKAHLNLHINSLELGDSAVYFCASSQIHVLTFGAGSRLTVL.

This clonotype was counted at least ten times. The V gene is TRBV18, the J gene TRBJ2-3, with 8 bases fitting TRBD2. The CDR3 loop spans 16 amino acids. Germline V gene lookup returns CDR1 KGHSH and CDR2 LQKENI. The V gene end was trimmed by 4 bases and the J gene end by 0 bases; junction bases not matched to a gene: 6. CDR3 bases: TGTGCCAGCTCACGATTAACTAGCGGAAGCACAGATACGCAGTATTTT. Translation: CASSRLTSGSTDTQYF.

This clonotype was seen only a few times. The chain employs TRBV4-1 and TRBJ1-2, with 9 bases matching TRBD1. CDR1 and CDR2 from the germline V gene are MGHRA and YSYEKL. With V trimmed by 1 base and J by 8 bases, 14 bases remained unmatched. The CDR3 is 17 residues long. The CDR3 bases are TGCGCCAGCAGCCAAGGAAACAGGGGGCCGATGCCGTCCGGCTACACCTTC. This translates into CASSQGNRGPMPSGYTF.

This chain connects TRBV29-1 to TRBJ2-7, with 13 bases aligning to TRBD2. After removal of 5 bases from V and 3 bases from J, the junction contained 7 bases not matched to a gene. Germline V lookup: CDR1 SQVTM, CDR2 ANQGSEA. The CDR3 covers 15 residues. The CDR3 nucleotides read TGCAGCGTTACGCCGGGACTAGCGGGACGCTACGAGCAGTACTTC. Translated, it gives CSVTPGLAGRYEQYF.

This clonotype was counted a few times. The chain links TRBV20-1 to TRBJ2-5, with 8 bases fitting TRBD1. Judging by the DNA end, TRBJ2-7 fits better; the J call may be wrong. Germline V gene lookup returns CDR1 DFQATT and CDR2 SNEGSKA (reference sequence). This CDR3 comprises 16 residues. The CDR3 DNA reads TGCAGTGCTAGAGATACCAGACAGGGGCTGATCTACGAGCAGTACTTC. Its translation: CSARDTRQGLIYEQYF.

This clonotype was seen many times. The chain employs TRBV5-1 and TRBJ2-5, with D uncertain. Germline V CDR1 and CDR2: SGHRS, YFSETQ. CDR3 length equals 12 residues. The germline V and J ends were trimmed by 8 bases and 3 bases, with 11 bases remaining between them. The CDR3 spells CASSRTEETQYF. The CDR3 bases are TGCGCCAGTAGCAGGACCGAAGAGACCCAGTACTTC.

In its sample, this clonotype was seen a few times. The chain joins TRBV20-1 to TRBJ2-7; tentative D call: TRBD2 (6 bases). The V gene's germline CDR1 is DFQATT and CDR2 SNEGSKA (reference sequence). V was cut by 5 bases and J by 1 base, with 15 bases left in between. CDR3 length: 14 residues. The CDR3 sequence is CSALGRGPSYEQYF. The DNA for the CDR3 is TGCAGTGCTTTGGGGCGGGGTCCATCCTACGAGCAGTACTTC.

This clonotype has just a few counts. The V and J genes are TRBV3-1 and TRBJ2-1, with 8 bases that match TRBD2. Germline CDR1 is LGHDT and CDR2 is YNNKEL (reference sequence). Losses at the gene ends were 1 base for V and 7 bases for J; bases not matched to a gene: 9. The CDR3 loop spans 16 amino acids. The CDR3 is CASSQAQREILNEQFF. The CDR3 DNA sequence: TGTGCCAGCAGCCAAGCACAGCGGGAGATCTTGAATGAGCAGTTCTTC.

In the case of this clonotype: A much larger clone lies a single base off, so this may be a read error. The DNA is omitted, as the CDR3 cannot be located on it reliably, and the CDR3 follows TCRdb's listing. The rearrangement uses TRBV21-1 and TRBJ2-1; the D segment call TRBD1 is taken from the table without a DNA check. TRBV21-1 is annotated as a pseudogene. The length of the CDR3 is 16 amino acids, counting both ends. The CDR3 region is CASSKVGRGANNERFF.

The V call is TRBV7-2, the J call TRBJ2-1, with 10 bases lining up with TRBD2. With 6 bases clipped from V and 0 bases from J, the junction kept 14 bases outside the gene matches. The CDR3 runs to 19 residues. Germline values: CDR1 SGHTA, CDR2 FQGNSA. The CDR3 DNA reads TGTGCCAGCAGTCCTCAGCGGTTAAAGCGGGGGGGCTCCTACAATGAGCAGTTCTTC. Translating gives CASSPQRLKRGGSYNEQFF.

A few counts support this clonotype. V gene TRBV20-1 combines with J gene TRBJ2-5; maybe TRBD1 (6 bases). CDR3 length equals 14 residues. The V and J ends lost 6 bases and 2 bases respectively, with 16 bases between them. The germline V gene has CDR1 DFQATT and CDR2 SNEGSKA (reference sequence). The CDR3 nucleotides read TGCAGTGCCCCCGGACAGTACCCTCAAGAGACCCAGTACTTC. It translates to CSAPGQYPQETQYF.

Remarks on this clonotype: One junction end does not reproduce the germline sequence, and a read error may be involved. The V gene is TRBV20-1, the J gene TRBJ2-1, with TRBD2 as a possible D gene (6 bases). Germline CDR1 is DFQATT and CDR2 is SNEGSKA (reference sequence). The length of the CDR3 is 14 residues. CDR3 DNA: TGCAGTGCTAGGGCTCTAGCGCAATACAATGAGCAGTCCTTC. Amino acids: CSARALAQYNEQSF.

This chain joins TRBV6-4 and TRBJ2-6; weak D call: TRBD1 (6 bases). With 0 bases removed from V and 2 bases from J, the gap between germline ends came to 8 bases. CDR3 length equals 16 residues. CDR1 and CDR2 from the germline V gene are MRHNA and SNTAGT. In DNA form, the CDR3 reads TGTGCCAGCAGTGACTCACAGGGCACTGGGGCCAACGTCCTGACTTTC. Protein product: CASSDSQGTGANVLTF.

Only a few counts were recorded for this clonotype. The J gene is TRBJ2-3, the V gene TRBV18, with 10 bases lining up with TRBD2. With 6 bases clipped from V and 2 bases from J, the junction kept 5 bases outside the gene matches. Germline CDR1 KGHSH, CDR2 LQKENI. The CDR3 sequence is 15 residues long. The CDR3 DNA follows: TGTGCCAGCTCTATCACTAGCGGGGTCACAGATACGCAGTATTTT. Translating it yields CASSITSGVTDTQYF.

This clonotype was picked up a small number of times. The V gene is TRBV10-3, the J gene TRBJ2-7, with 8 bases that match TRBD2. Trimming removed 3 bases from V and 7 bases from J; junction bases left unmatched: 5. CDR3 size: 13 residues. CDR1 ENHRY and CDR2 SYGVKD come from the germline V gene. The CDR3 nucleotides read TGTGCCATCAGTGATCGGGGGGGCAATGAGCAGTACTTC. As protein: CAISDRGGNEQYF.

This chain links TRBV5-1 with TRBJ2-1; perhaps TRBD2 as D (7 bases). V lost 4 bases, J lost 3 bases, and 17 bases lay in between. Germline CDR1 and CDR2: SGHRS and YFSETQ. This CDR3 has 16 residues. The CDR3 reads CASSPRGGGFYNEQFF. CDR3 coding DNA: TGCGCCAGCAGCCCTAGGGGGGGGGGCTTCTACAATGAGCAGTTCTTC.

The chain recombines TRBV6-1 with TRBJ1-2; D gene ambiguous. The CDR3 totals 14 residues. Germline assignment: CDR1 MNHNS and CDR2 SASEGT. V was pared by 2 bases and J by 4 bases, with 11 bases between. The CDR3 DNA reads as TGTGCCAGCAGTGAAATGTCCGTCTCCTATGGCTACACCTTC. Translation gives CASSEMSVSYGYTF.

This clonotype appeared a few times. This rearrangement joins TRBV5-1 to TRBJ2-1; 10 bases are a match to TRBD2. V lost 4 bases to trimming and J lost 4 bases; unmatched junction nucleotides: 5. The CDR3 has 15 amino acids. Germline V lookup: CDR1 SGHRS, CDR2 YFSETQ. CDR3 coding DNA: TGCGCCAGCAGCCACGGACTAGCGGATTACAATGAGCAGTTCTTC. Translated, it gives CASSHGLADYNEQFF.